This T cell receptor (beta chain) came from a study of tumor-infiltrating lymphocytes in primary liver carcinoma. Study results and caveats: Only about 7.5-24% of top clones showed up in all five tumor regions. Blood fell significantly below tumors in its top-250-clone fraction (p = 0.039).

Bulk tissue was left unsorted, and RNA and DNA were co-extracted from 20-30 mg of it. Each tumor sample had over 90% viable tumor cells. There are 11 residues in the CDR3. The V gene's germline CDR1 is WSHSY and CDR2 SAAADI. Comments on this clonotype: What it binds is unknown. Germline and junction disagree at one end, which may indicate a read error.

Reverse transcription of approximately 0.55 ug total RNA with a constant-region primer produced TCR beta cDNA. For TCR beta, libraries were produced by three nested multiplex PCR rounds using slightly modified ARM-PCR. Two initial PCR rounds of about 10 cycles each paired TRBV1-TRBV30 forward primers with a C-beta reverse primer. TCRdb reanalysed the multiplex PCR reads using MiXCR and keeps one entry per CDR3 protein. This table holds about 43,000 distinct CDR3 sequences, approximately 70% found once. The sequence derives from a man aged 40-50 years with primary liver carcinoma and hepatitis B virus infection. V gene TRBV10-2 combines with J gene TRBJ2-7; D remains unclear. The sample was liver tumor tissue from sampling region 2. Specified subset: tumor region T2, inferior pole. The CDR3 nucleotides are TGCGCCAACATGGGCCCTTACGAGCAGTATTTC. It translates to CANMGPYEQYF.